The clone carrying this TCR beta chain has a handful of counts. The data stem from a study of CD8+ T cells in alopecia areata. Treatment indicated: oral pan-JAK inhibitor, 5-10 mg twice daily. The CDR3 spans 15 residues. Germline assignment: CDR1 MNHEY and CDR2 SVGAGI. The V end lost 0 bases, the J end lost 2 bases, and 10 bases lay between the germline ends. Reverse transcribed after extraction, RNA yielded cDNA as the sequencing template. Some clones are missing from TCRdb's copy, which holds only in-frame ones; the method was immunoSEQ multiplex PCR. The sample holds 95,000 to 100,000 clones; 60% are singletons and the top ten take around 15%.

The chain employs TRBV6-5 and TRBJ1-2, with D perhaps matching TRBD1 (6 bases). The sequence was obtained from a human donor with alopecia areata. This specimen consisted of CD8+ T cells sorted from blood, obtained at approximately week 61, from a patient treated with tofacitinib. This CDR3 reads CASSYSKGGNYGYTF. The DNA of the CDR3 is TGTGCCAGCAGTTACTCGAAGGGGGGGAACTATGGCTACACCTTC.